The sequence of this TCR beta chain was determined in a study of blood T cell repertoires in COVID-19. Study summary: The study drew acute and convalescent COVID-19 samples from the United States, Italy and Spain. Nucleic acid was either cDNA or gDNA, and it came from T cells, B-cell-depleted T cells, or PBMCs.

Original processing notes: Reference gene primer amplification gave estimated nucleated cell counts. Here immunoSEQ multiplex PCR was the method, and the copy in TCRdb shows in-frame clones only, minus some. D and trimming come from the DNA, and the V and J calls and clone size come from that table. The sample contains more than 200,000 clones, more than 85% of which appear only once. Germline V lookup: CDR1 MDHEN, CDR2 SYDVKM. V lost 2 bases, J lost 0 bases, and 14 bases lay in between. CDR3 length: 16 amino acids. The genes are TRBV28 and TRBJ2-7; D not resolved. The TCR was taken from a man aged 35-49 years with acute or convalescent COVID-19. Sample: peripheral blood. The CDR3: CASSLAAPLSSYEQYF. CDR3 coding DNA: TGTGCCAGCAGTTTAGCGGCTCCCCTAAGCTCCTACGAGCAGTACTTC.